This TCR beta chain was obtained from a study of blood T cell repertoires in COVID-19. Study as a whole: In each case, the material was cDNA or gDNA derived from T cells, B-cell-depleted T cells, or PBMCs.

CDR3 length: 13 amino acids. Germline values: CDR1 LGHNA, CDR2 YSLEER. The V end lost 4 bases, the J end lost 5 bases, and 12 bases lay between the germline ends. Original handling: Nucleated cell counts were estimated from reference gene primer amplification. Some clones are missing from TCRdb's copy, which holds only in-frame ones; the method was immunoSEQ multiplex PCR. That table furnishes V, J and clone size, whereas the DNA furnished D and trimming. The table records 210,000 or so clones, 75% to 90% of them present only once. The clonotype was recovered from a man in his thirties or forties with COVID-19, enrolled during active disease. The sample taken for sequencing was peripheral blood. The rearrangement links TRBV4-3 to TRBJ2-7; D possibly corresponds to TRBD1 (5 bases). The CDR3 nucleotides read TGCGCCAGCAGCCTCCTAGGGGTGAACGAGCAGTACTTC. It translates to CASSLLGVNEQYF.